The 20 T cell receptor beta chains in this list originate from one sample, sequenced in a study of T cell responses to AZD1222 COVID-19 vaccine. Clones were read by immunoSEQ multiplex PCR, and TCRdb kept only the in-frame ones, dropping some. The sample has about 200,000 clones, 94% seen once; the top ten hold approximately 1.7%. Sequences were derived from peripheral blood, sampled 28 days after the second dose of the MenACWY control vaccine. The origin of the receptors is an adult who received the MenACWY meningococcal vaccine as a control.

V is TRBV7-8 and J is TRBJ2-7, with TRBD1 as a possible D gene (5 bases). This CDR3 has 13 amino acids. From germline, CDR1 is SGHVS and CDR2 FQNEAQ. The V end lost 2 bases, the J end lost 3 bases, and 8 bases lay between the germline ends. Here the CDR3 DNA reads TGTGCCAGCAGCTTACCCGACAGCTACGAGCAGTACTTC. It codes for CASSLPDSYEQYF. Together with reference TRBV7-8 and TRBJ2-7, the CDR3 gives the full variable domain: GAGVSQSPRYKVAKRGQDVALRCDPISGHVSLFWYQQALGQGPEFLTYFQNEAQLDKSGLPSDRFFAERPEGSVSTLKIQRTQQEDSAVYLCASSLPDSYEQYFGPGTRLTVT.

The chain uses TRBV30 and TRBJ2-7; 10 nucleotides match TRBD2. The CDR3 sequence is 13 residues long. V dropped 4 bases and J dropped 2; count of bases not matched to a gene: 2. The germline V gene has CDR1 GTSNPN and CDR2 SVGIG (reference sequence). As DNA, the CDR3 is TGTGCCTGGACCGGACTAGCGGCCTACGAGCAGTACTTC. Protein: CAWTGLAAYEQYF.

The chain couples TRBV5-4 to TRBJ2-1, with D unresolved. Per the germline V gene, CDR1 is SGHNT and CDR2 is YYREEE (reference sequence). Trimming shortened V by 0 bases and J by 7 bases, and 5 bases separated the two germline ends. There are 12 residues in the CDR3. The CDR3 loop is CASSLEWNEQFF. The CDR3 DNA sequence: TGTGCCAGCAGCTTGGAGTGGAATGAGCAGTTCTTC.

The chain is built from TRBV7-9 and TRBJ2-5; D possibly corresponds to TRBD1 (5 bases). The CDR3 has 13 residues. Per the germline V gene, CDR1 is SEHNR and CDR2 is FQNEAQ (reference sequence). V was clipped by 3 bases and J by 5 bases, with 10 bases between them. This chain's CDR3 is CASSLDIRETQYF. The CDR3 bases are TGTGCCAGCAGCTTGGACATCCGGGAGACCCAGTACTTC.

The J gene is TRBJ2-2, the V gene TRBV28; tentative D call: TRBD1 (5 bases). This CDR3 region has 15 residues. V lost 7 bases and J lost 4, with 16 bases in between. The germline CDR1 and CDR2 sequences are MDHEN and SYDVKM. CDR3: CASTFWGVGTGELFF. CDR3 in DNA: TGTGCCAGCACCTTCTGGGGCGTTGGCACCGGGGAGCTGTTTTTT.

The chain couples TRBV7-3 to TRBJ1-1; 10 bases map to TRBD1. The CDR3 is made up of 12 amino acids. CDR1 is SGHTA and CDR2 is FQGTGA in the germline V gene. V shed 5 bases, J shed 8 bases, and the junction held 2 bases outside the gene matches. The CDR3 coding sequence is TGTGCCAGCAGCCCGACAGGGGGCGAAGCTTTCTTT. Its protein product is CASSPTGGEAFF.

V and J are TRBV28 and TRBJ1-1; a possible D gene is TRBD1 (6 bases). This CDR3 has 15 residues. V lost 4 bases and J lost 5, with 17 bases in between. Germline values: CDR1 MDHEN, CDR2 SYDVKM. In DNA, the CDR3 is TGTGCCAGCAGTTCACGACAGGTTTTTGGTACTGAAGCTTTCTTT. This translates into CASSSRQVFGTEAFF.

The J gene is TRBJ2-6, the V gene TRBV5-4, with D possibly called TRBD1 or TRBD2 (5 bases each). V was shortened by 6 bases and J by 0 bases, with 16 bases between the two germline ends. There are 17 residues in the CDR3. CDR1 and CDR2 (germline): SGHNT, YYREEE (reference sequence). CDR3 in amino acids: CASTPRGPFSGANVLTF. In DNA form, the CDR3 reads TGTGCCAGCACCCCGAGGGGTCCGTTCTCTGGGGCCAACGTCCTGACTTTC.

The chain uses TRBV5-1 and TRBJ1-4; maybe TRBD1 (6 bases). The CDR3 loop spans 14 amino acids. Trimming took off 0 bases at V and 6 bases at J, with 9 bases between the two ends. The germline CDR1 and CDR2 sequences are SGHRS and YFSETQ. The CDR3 coding sequence is TGCGCCAGCAGCTTGGACAGGGTGGATGAAAAACTGTTTTTT. As protein: CASSLDRVDEKLFF.

The chain is built from TRBV11-2 and TRBJ2-1; TRBD2 agrees at 10 bases. CDR1 SGHAT and CDR2 FQNNGV come from the germline V gene. With V trimmed by 1 base and J by 4 bases, 7 bases remained unmatched. The CDR3 extends over 17 amino acids. The CDR3 sequence is CASSLVGLAGVYNEQFF. The CDR3 region has the DNA TGTGCCAGCAGCTTAGTCGGGCTAGCGGGAGTTTACAATGAGCAGTTCTTC.

This rearrangement joins TRBV7-3 to TRBJ1-6, with 7 bases fitting TRBD1. J lost 7 bases, V lost 5 bases, and 5 bases had no gene match. Germline CDR1 SGHTA, CDR2 FQGTGA. This CDR3 has 14 amino acids. The CDR3 coding sequence is TGTGCCAGCAGCGTTCAAGGGGGCAATTCACCCCTCCACTTT. Its translation: CASSVQGGNSPLHF. The full variable domain, with the rest looked up from reference TRBV7-3 and TRBJ1-6, is GAGVSQTPSNKVTEKGKYVELRCDPISGHTALYWYRQSLGQGPEFLIYFQGTGAADDSGLPNDRFFAVRPEGSVSTLKIQRTERGDSAVYLCASSVQGGNSPLHFGNGTRLTVT.

The V and J genes are TRBV6-6 and TRBJ1-5, with 8 bases aligning to TRBD1. CDR1 is MNHNY and CDR2 is SVGAGI in the germline V gene (reference sequence). Unmatched junction bases numbered 11, after V lost 5 bases and J lost 2 bases. The CDR3 spans 17 residues. The CDR3 DNA is TGTGCCAGCAGTCAATCAGGGGGCGCCTCAGGCAATCAGCCCCAGCATTTT. It is translated as CASSQSGGASGNQPQHF.

This clone was observed a single time. The rearrangement links TRBV28 to TRBJ2-1; either TRBD1 or TRBD2 may supply D (5 bases each). Trimming took 8 bases from V and 8 from J, leaving 19 bases between them. Germline CDR1 and CDR2: MDHEN and SYDVKM. The CDR3 length is 14 residues. The CDR3 reads CASRRAGRGYEQFF. CDR3 sequence (DNA): TGTGCCAGCCGCCGCGCAGGGAGAGGTTATGAGCAGTTCTTC. Together with reference TRBV28 and TRBJ2-1, the CDR3 gives the full variable domain: DVKVTQSSRYLVKRTGEKVFLECVQDMDHENMFWYRQDPGLGLRLIYFSYDVKMKEKGDIPEGYSVSREKKERFSLILESASTNQTSMYLCASRRAGRGYEQFFGPGTRLTVL.

The chain carries TRBV9 and TRBJ2-3, with 12 bases aligning to TRBD1. Germline lookup yields CDR1 SGDLS and CDR2 YYNGEE. The CDR3 is 16 amino acids. V was pared by 2 bases and J by 4 bases, with 5 bases of the junction left unmatched. The CDR3 bases are TGTGCCAGCAGCGTGGCTGGGACAGGGGGCGCAGATACGCAGTATTTT. Protein: CASSVAGTGGADTQYF.

The chain recombines TRBV10-3 with TRBJ1-2; perhaps TRBD1 as D (5 bases). V was shortened by 7 bases and J by 8 bases, with 17 bases between the two germline ends. Germline V CDR1 and CDR2: ENHRY, SYGVKD. The CDR3 is 13 residues long. CDR3 region: CAITREREEGYTF. The CDR3 bases are TGTGCCATCACCAGGGAGCGCGAAGAAGGCTACACCTTC.

J is TRBJ1-2 and V is TRBV19; possible D gene TRBD1, 5 bases. Trimming removed 5 bases at V and 2 bases at J, with 12 bases between. Germline V gene lookup returns CDR1 LNHDA and CDR2 SQIVND (reference sequence). The CDR3 extends over 14 amino acids. CDR3 in DNA: TGTGCCAGTAGTGGGACGTCGTTCAACTATGGCTACACCTTC. It encodes CASSGTSFNYGYTF.

This CDR3 is CASSSGRGYTF. The CDR3, as DNA: TGTGCCAGCAGCTCCGGAAGGGGCTACACCTTC. The genes are TRBV5-4 and TRBJ1-2, with unresolved D. Germline CDR1 SGHNT, CDR2 YYREEE (reference sequence). The CDR3 has 11 amino acids. The V end was cut by 3 bases, the J end by 8 bases, with 8 bases between.

The chain carries TRBV27 and TRBJ2-7; D perhaps matches TRBD2 (5 bases). Per germline, CDR1 MNHEY and CDR2 SMNVEV (reference sequence). Trimming pared 5 bases from V and 3 bases from J, leaving 11 bases between. CDR3 length: 13 residues. The CDR3 nucleotides are TGTGCCAGCAGTCCCGGGATATTCTACGAGCAGTACTTC. It encodes CASSPGIFYEQYF.

J is TRBJ1-6 and V is TRBV2; D is unresolved. V was trimmed by 4 bases and J by 10 bases, leaving 11 bases between them. This CDR3 is built from 13 residues. The germline V gene encodes CDR1 SNHLY and CDR2 FYNNEI. CDR3 nucleotides: TGTGCCAGCAGTGGAGGGTTGAGGTCACCCCTCCACTTT. This translates into CASSGGLRSPLHF.

The rearrangement uses TRBV28 and TRBJ1-1; 7 bases match TRBD1. Germline CDR1 reads MDHEN; CDR2 reads SYDVKM. This CDR3 is built from 15 residues. After removal of 3 bases from V and 4 bases from J, the junction contained 8 bases not matched to a gene. CDR3 coding DNA: TGTGCCAGCAGTTTGGGAGACAGGGCGGGCACTGAAGCTTTCTTT. It translates to CASSLGDRAGTEAFF.